This is a list of T cell receptor beta chains from one sample in a study of T cells in Graves' hyperthyroidism and ophthalmopathy. One entry per CDR3 protein results from TCRdb running MiXCR on the multiplex PCR reads. The table has approximately 720,000 distinct CDR3 sequences, approximately 19% seen once. Sequencing used blood. Source of these receptors: a woman aged 50 to 65 with Graves' hyperthyroidism that later progressed to Graves' ophthalmopathy. The CDR3 runs from the conserved cysteine through the conserved F or W. D genes are given only for firm matches. The size field is filled for only some rows; it gives once, few, many or a size class.

D gene	clone size	V gene	J gene	CDR3 DNA	CDR3 protein
TRBD2	few	TRBV7-3	TRBJ2-2	TGTGCCAGCCGACCCCGGGGGGCCGGGGAGCTGTTTTTT	CASRPRGAGELFF
NA	NA	TRBV6-1	TRBJ2-1	TGTGCCAGCAGTGACGGGACGGACTACAATGAGCAGTTCTTC	CASSDGTDYNEQFF
NA	NA	TRBV19	TRBJ1-2	TGTGCCAGTAGTATCGACCCAGACTATGGCTACACCTTC	CASSIDPDYGYTF
NA	NA	TRBV20-1	TRBJ1-2	TGCAGTGCCCCCAGACCGGGTGGCTATGGCTACACCTTC	CSAPRPGGYGYTF
TRBD1	NA	TRBV5-1	TRBJ1-4	TGCGCCAGCAGCCGGGACAGAGCATATGAAAAACTGTTTTTT	CASSRDRAYEKLFF
NA	few	TRBV6-2/TRBV6-3	TRBJ2-2	TGTGCCAGCAGTTATGAGGGGGCCGGGGAGCTGTTTTTT	CASSYEGAGELFF
NA	NA	TRBV11-3	TRBJ2-3	TGTGCCAGCAGCCCTGGACTCTCCACAGATACGCGGTATTTT	CASSPGLSTDTRYF
NA	few	TRBV7-2	TRBJ2-7	TGTGCCAGCAGCTTAAGGGGGGGACAGGTGTCCTACGAGCAGTACTTC	CASSLRGGQVSYEQYF
TRBD1	NA	TRBV24-1	TRBJ1-1	TGTGCCACCAGTGACCATAGGACAGGGGGAGGCACTGAAGCTTTCTTT	CATSDHRTGGGTEAFF
NA	few	TRBV6-1	TRBJ2-7	TGTGCCAGCTCCCCTCAGGGGCAACCCTACGAGCAGTACTTC	CASSPQGQPYEQYF
NA	many	TRBV10-3	TRBJ1-1	TGTGCCATCGGTGGCACCAACTCGGGCACTGAAGCTTTCTTT	CAIGGTNSGTEAFF
TRBD2	NA	TRBV12-5	TRBJ2-3	TGTGCTAGTGGTTTGGGAGCGGGGGGGCTCACAGATACGCAGTATTTT	CASGLGAGGLTDTQYF
NA	few	TRBV29-1	TRBJ1-3	TGCAGCGTTGAAGGCGGAAACTCTGGAAACACCATATATTTT	CSVEGGNSGNTIYF
NA	NA	TRBV5-5	TRBJ2-1	TGTGCCAGCAGTCCTCCAGGTTTGCACAATGAGCAGCTCTTC	CASSPPGLHNEQLF
TRBD1	NA	TRBV6-2/TRBV6-3	TRBJ2-4	TGTGCCAGCAGTTACTCGGGACAGGGGGCGCCGGCCAAAAACATTCAGTACTTC	CASSYSGQGAPAKNIQYF
NA	few	TRBV19	TRBJ2-2	TGTGCCAGTACGGCTAGTTTCGCGAACACCGGGGAGCTGTTTTTT	CASTASFANTGELFF
TRBD1	NA	TRBV7-9	TRBJ1-1	TGTGCCAGCAGCACATCGACAGGGTTGGCCACTGAAGCTTTCTTT	CASSTSTGLATEAFF
NA	few	TRBV13	TRBJ1-1	TGTGCCAGCAGCTCGGACACCCACACTGAAGCTTTCTTT	CASSSDTHTEAFF
NA	few	TRBV29-1	TRBJ2-3	TGCAGCGTTGAAGATGGGCTCCACAACACAGATACGCAGTATTTT	CSVEDGLHNTDTQYF
NA	few	TRBV30	TRBJ1-3	TGTGCCTGGCAAAACGACTCTGGAAACACCATATATTTT	CAWQNDSGNTIYF
NA	few	TRBV6-1	TRBJ1-5	TGTGCCAATGGGCTCAATCAGCCCCAGCATTTT	CANGLNQPQHF
NA	many	TRBV11-2	TRBJ1-1	TGTGCCAGCAGCTTAGAGCCAGGGACGACTGAAGCTTTCTTT	CASSLEPGTTEAFF
TRBD2	few	TRBV30	TRBJ2-7	TGTGCCTGGAGTGTACGTGGGGGACTAATATACGAGCAGTACTTC	CAWSVRGGLIYEQYF
NA	NA	TRBV6-5	TRBJ2-4	TGTGCCAGCAGTTACCCGGATGAGACCAAAAACATTCAGTACTTC	CASSYPDETKNIQYF
NA	NA	TRBV20-1	TRBJ1-2	TGCAGTGCTATAGTTGGGGGAGAGGGACGCGGCTACACCTTC	CSAIVGGEGRGYTF
NA	few	TRBV5-1	TRBJ2-5	TGCGCCAGCAGCCTACGACCCGACCTCCAAGAGACCCAGTACTTC	CASSLRPDLQETQYF
TRBD1	few	TRBV5-6	TRBJ2-7	TGTGCCAGCAGCCCGACAGGGAGAGAAGACTACGAGCAGTACTTC	CASSPTGREDYEQYF
TRBD2	many	TRBV11-2	TRBJ2-1	TGTGCCAGCAGCTTAGTGGCTAGCGGGGGGACGGAGCAGTTCTTC	CASSLVASGGTEQFF
TRBD1	NA	TRBV19	TRBJ1-5	TGTGCCAGTAGCGACAGGGTGAGGAATCAGCCCCAGCATTTT	CASSDRVRNQPQHF
NA	many	TRBV12-3/TRBV12-4	TRBJ1-1	TGTGCCAGCAGCTCTGAGGTCACTGAAGCTTTCTTT	CASSSEVTEAFF
TRBD1	many	TRBV5-1	TRBJ1-1	TGCGCCAGCAGCCTAAACGACAGGGGGAACACTGAAGCTTTCTTT	CASSLNDRGNTEAFF
NA	many	TRBV2	TRBJ2-4	TGTGCCAGCAGTTTTTCACAGGGAGGGTTCCTAGCCAAAAACATTCAGTACTTC	CASSFSQGGFLAKNIQYF
NA	many	TRBV13	TRBJ2-3	TGTGCCAGCACCCTGCTTGGGGAGACAGATACGCAGTATTTT	CASTLLGETDTQYF
NA	NA	TRBV12-3/TRBV12-4	TRBJ1-5	TGTGCCAGCAGTTTAGCTCACCATAGCAATCAGCCCCAGCATTTT	CASSLAHHSNQPQHF
NA	many	TRBV13	TRBJ1-1	TGTGCCAGCAGCGGAGCTGAAAACACTGAAGCTTTCTTT	CASSGAENTEAFF
TRBD2	many	TRBV20-1	TRBJ2-1	TGCAGTGCTAAGGCGGGGGGCCTGGACAATGAGCAGTTCTTC	CSAKAGGLDNEQFF
NA	few	TRBV27	TRBJ1-6	TGTGCCAGCAGTTGGGGGGGCGCAGGTTCACCCCTCCACTTT	CASSWGGAGSPLHF
NA	NA	TRBV12-3/TRBV12-4	TRBJ2-7	TGTGCCAGCACCCCTGGTTCCTTCCTACTCGACGAGCAGTACTTC	CASTPGSFLLDEQYF
NA	few	TRBV7-9	TRBJ1-5	TGTGCCAGCAGCTCCGACATAAGCAATCAGCCCCAGCATTTT	CASSSDISNQPQHF
NA	many	TRBV11-2	TRBJ2-3	TGTGCCAGCAGCTCACTCCTGGGGGACACAGATACGCAGTATTTT	CASSSLLGDTDTQYF
TRBD1	NA	TRBV6-1	TRBJ2-1	TGTGCCACGCGACCGGGACAGACAAACAATGAGCAGTTCTTC	CATRPGQTNNEQFF
NA	few	TRBV6-6	TRBJ1-4	TGTGCCAGCAGTTACTCCGGGGGCGAGGGTGAAAAACTGTTTTTT	CASSYSGGEGEKLFF
NA	few	TRBV5-5	TRBJ2-7	TGTGCCAGCAGCTTCAGTGCCATCAACCGGGAGCAGTACTTC	CASSFSAINREQYF
NA	few	TRBV27	TRBJ1-2	TGTGCCAGCAGTCCCGGGACCGGACTCAGCTACACCTTC	CASSPGTGLSYTF
NA	many	TRBV20-1	TRBJ2-7	TGCAGTGCTAGGGTTAAGGACTTGTATTACGAGCAGTACTTC	CSARVKDLYYEQYF
NA	NA	TRBV10-3	TRBJ2-7	TGTGCCATCAGTGGGGACACCTCCTACGAGCAGTACTTC	CAISGDTSYEQYF
NA	few	TRBV5-4	TRBJ2-3	TGTGCCAGCAGCTTGGAAGGGGGACTCAGCACAGATACGCAGTATTTT	CASSLEGGLSTDTQYF
NA	few	TRBV6-1	TRBJ2-7	TGTGCCAGCAGTGAGGGGACACAACTCTACGAGCAGTACTTC	CASSEGTQLYEQYF
NA	many	TRBV7-9	TRBJ1-1	TGTGCCAGCAGCCCGAATGACCTGAACACTGAAGCTTTCTTT	CASSPNDLNTEAFF
NA	NA	TRBV6-1	TRBJ1-6	TGTGCCAGCAGCCCGTCGACAGGAGAGTTTGGGTCACCCCTCCACTTT	CASSPSTGEFGSPLHF
NA	many	TRBV30	TRBJ2-1	TGTGCCTGGCTAAAGGGGCCAAGCTCCTACAATGAGCAGTTCTTC	CAWLKGPSSYNEQFF
NA	few	TRBV29-1	TRBJ2-2	TGCAGCGTGGCGGGCGCGAACACCGGGGAGCTGTTTTTT	CSVAGANTGELFF
NA	many	TRBV2	TRBJ1-2	TGTGCCAGCAGTGGCAGGGCCGACTATGGCTACACCTTC	CASSGRADYGYTF
NA	NA	TRBV24-1	TRBJ1-5	TGTGCCACCAGTGACCCCCGTTTCGGGGTCGATCAGCCCCAGCATTTT	CATSDPRFGVDQPQHF
NA	many	TRBV27	TRBJ2-3	TGTGCCAGCAGTTTCTGGCAGGATAGCACAGATACGCAGTATTTT	CASSFWQDSTDTQYF
NA	NA	TRBV27	TRBJ1-5	TGTGCCAGCAGTCTTACCCTTTATAGCAATCAGCCCCAGCATTTT	CASSLTLYSNQPQHF
NA	few	TRBV7-6	TRBJ2-2	TGTGCCAGCAGCTATTTAGACAGAACCGGGGAGCTGTTTTTT	CASSYLDRTGELFF
NA	NA	TRBV7-6	TRBJ2-5	TGTGCCAGCAGCTCGGCCCAAGAGACCCAGTACTTC	CASSSAQETQYF
TRBD2	many	TRBV2	TRBJ2-5	TGTGCCAGCAGTGCGGGACTAGCCCAAGAGACCCAGTACTTC	CASSAGLAQETQYF